This T cell receptor beta chain was sequenced for a study of T cell changes during pregnancy in multiple sclerosis. This CDR3 spans 16 amino acids. J gave up 5 bases and V 3 bases, and 12 bases lay outside the gene matches. Germline V gene sequence: CDR1 SNHLY, CDR2 FYNNEI. Generated by immunoSEQ multiplex PCR, the TCRdb table keeps only in-frame clones and is missing some. Seen here are about 40,000 clones, around 90% observed once, and the top ten hold 0.43%. The specimen comprised CD4+ T cells from peripheral blood mononuclear cells, sampled in the third trimester of pregnancy. This sequence originates from a female donor with multiple sclerosis, enrolled in a pregnancy study. The chain carries TRBV2 and TRBJ2-7; 8 bases map to TRBD1. CDR3 bases: TGTGCCAGCAGTGACCAGGACAGGGTTTTCCGAAACGAGCAGTACTTC. Translated: CASSDQDRVFRNEQYF.